This T cell receptor beta chain was obtained from a study of Ad26.COV2.S vaccination and SARS-CoV-2 variants. Study in general: Intramuscular Ad26.COV2.S doses were given once or twice, 56 days apart.

Treatment specified: around 19 received Ad26.COV2.S at low or high dose, single or two shots; about 5 received placebo; per-sample allocation not given. The samples were gathered on day 63 after the first injection of vaccine or placebo. Assay used: immunoSEQ multiplex PCR; TCRdb lists only in-frame clones, some missing. This sample has about 400,000 clones, with around 87% found just once. The CDR3 loop spans 15 amino acids. V was pared by 0 bases and J by 6 bases, with 4 bases of the junction left unmatched. Germline V CDR1 and CDR2: MNHNY, SVGAGI (reference sequence). This chain joins TRBV6-6 and TRBJ1-5; 8 bases agree with TRBD1. The sample here was peripheral blood, taken in a trial of Ad26.COV2.S vaccine versus placebo. This clonotype was obtained from a person aged 18-65 years who received the Ad26.COV2.S COVID-19 vaccine or a placebo. CDR3 region: CASSYSSQGAQPQHF. DNA for the CDR3: TGTGCCAGCAGTTACTCGAGTCAGGGGGCTCAGCCCCAGCATTTT.